This record covers a single T cell receptor beta chain. With 1 base removed from V and 11 bases from J, the gap between germline ends came to 9 bases. CDR1 SEHNR and CDR2 FQNEAQ come from the germline V gene (reference sequence). This CDR3 is built from 12 residues. From the RT-PCR reads, TCRdb called clonotypes with MiXCR, one entry per CDR3 protein. The table records 410,000 or so distinct CDR3 sequences, roughly 17% of them present only once. The data were taken from a study of patients and donors after allogeneic stem cell transplantation. Material for sequencing was blood, either unsorted or a sorted T cell fraction (not recorded which). This clonotype was sampled from a human donor who was either an allogeneic HSCT recipient or a stem cell or donor lymphocyte infusion donor (not recorded which). It is not recorded whose cells these are; they may come from a transplant donor. This chain connects TRBV7-9 to TRBJ1-5; possibly TRBD1 for D (6 bases). CDR3 residues: CASSLGGGAQHF. The CDR3 DNA reads as TGTGCCAGCAGCTTAGGAGGGGGAGCCCAGCATTTT.